What follows are 27 T cell receptor beta chains derived from one specimen sequenced in a study of blood T cell repertoires in COVID-19. Measured with immunoSEQ multiplex PCR; TCRdb has only the in-frame clones, and not every one. Of some 250,000 clones detected, roughly 88% appear once; the ten largest clones hold approximately 30%. Sequences were obtained from peripheral blood. The receptors here all came from a man aged 40-50 years with acute or convalescent COVID-19.

V usage is TRBV2 and J usage is TRBJ1-1, with 7 bases fitting TRBD1. The CDR3 is 13 amino acids. The V segment lost 10 bases and the J segment 1 base; nucleotides outside the gene matches: 6. Germline CDR1 and CDR2: SNHLY and FYNNEI. CDR3: CANRQGENTEAFF. The CDR3 region has the DNA TGTGCCAACCGACAGGGTGAGAACACTGAAGCTTTCTTT.

This sequence joins TRBV27 and TRBJ2-7; 12 bases fit TRBD2. The ends lost 2 bases at V and 9 bases at J; junction bases unmatched: 5. The germline V gene has CDR1 MNHEY and CDR2 SMNVEV (reference sequence). This CDR3 contains 14 residues. The CDR3 nucleotides read TGTGCCAGCAGTTTAGTCCGGACTAGCGGGACGCAGTACTTC. It yields the protein CASSLVRTSGTQYF.

This chain links TRBV4-2 with TRBJ2-1, with 7 bases fitting TRBD2. V shed 0 bases, J shed 0 bases, and the junction held 5 bases outside the gene matches. CDR1 and CDR2 (germline): LGHNA, YNFKEQ. This CDR3 region has 17 residues. This CDR3 is CASSQERRGSSYNEQFF. The CDR3 DNA sequence: TGTGCCAGCAGCCAAGAGCGCCGCGGGAGCTCCTACAATGAGCAGTTCTTC.

This clone was observed many times. The chain links TRBV7-3 to TRBJ2-5; weak D call: TRBD1 (5 bases). Germline-derived CDR1 and CDR2 are SGHTA and FQGTGA. The germline V and J ends were trimmed by 1 base and 5 bases, with 11 bases remaining between them. The CDR3 sequence is 14 residues long. Here the CDR3 reads CASSLNSGPETQYF. The DNA of the CDR3 is TGTGCCAGCAGCTTAAATTCAGGGCCGGAGACCCAGTACTTC.

The rearrangement uses TRBV4-2 and TRBJ2-7; 9 nucleotides match TRBD2. Germline CDR1 LGHNA, CDR2 YNFKEQ. The trim removed 1 base at V and 0 bases at J, leaving 1 base unmatched. The CDR3 totals 15 residues. The CDR3 nucleotides are TGTGCCAGCAGCCAAGTACTAGCGGGCTCCTACGAGCAGTACTTC. It codes for CASSQVLAGSYEQYF.

The chain couples TRBV7-9 to TRBJ1-2; tentatively, D is TRBD1 (5 bases). V shed 5 bases and J shed 2 bases, with 12 bases lying between them. There are 14 residues in the CDR3. Germline CDR1 SEHNR, CDR2 FQNEAQ (reference sequence). The CDR3 DNA reads TGTGCCAGCAGCGCGATGGGGGGGAACTATGGCTACACCTTC. This encodes CASSAMGGNYGYTF.

This chain uses TRBV18 with TRBJ1-5, with D unresolved. The CDR3 totals 13 residues. Trimming cost V 4 bases and J 4 bases, with 8 bases left between them. Germline V CDR1 and CDR2: KGHSH, LQKENI. CDR3 DNA: TGTGCCAGCTCACGGGCCAGAAATCAGCCCCAGCATTTT. This sequence encodes CASSRARNQPQHF.

V and J are TRBV9 and TRBJ1-3, with D hard to call. CDR3 length: 14 residues. The V end lost 3 bases, the J end lost 8 bases, and 15 bases lay between the germline ends. Per the germline V gene, CDR1 is SGDLS and CDR2 is YYNGEE. This CDR3 is CASSGPSGRDTIYF. The CDR3 DNA sequence: TGTGCCAGCAGCGGACCCTCGGGGAGGGACACCATATATTTT.

CDR3 loop: CAISHRVGTEAFF. The CDR3 bases are TGTGCCATCAGCCACAGGGTAGGGACTGAAGCTTTCTTT. This chain connects TRBV10-3 to TRBJ1-1; D might be TRBD1 (6 bases). The CDR3 sequence is 13 residues long. V gave up 6 bases and J gave up 5 bases, with 13 bases separating them. Germline V gives CDR1 ENHRY, CDR2 SYGVKD.

The gene calls are TRBV19 and TRBJ2-3; perhaps TRBD2 as D (5 bases). From germline, CDR1 is LNHDA and CDR2 SQIVND (reference sequence). Between the trimmed V and J ends, which lost 9 bases and 0 bases, there was a span of 19 bases. The CDR3 is made up of 16 amino acids. The CDR3 DNA follows: TGTGCCAGCGGACTTACGTTAACTCAGAGCACAGATACGCAGTATTTT. This sequence encodes CASGLTLTQSTDTQYF.

This sequence joins TRBV5-1 and TRBJ2-2; 12 nucleotides agree with TRBD2. Germline V gives CDR1 SGHRS, CDR2 YFSETQ. The CDR3 is 18 residues long. V lost 0 bases to trimming and J lost 5 bases; unmatched junction nucleotides: 8. The CDR3 here is CASSLDRWLAGGTGELFF. CDR3 sequence (DNA): TGCGCCAGCAGCTTGGATCGGTGGCTAGCGGGAGGGACCGGGGAGCTGTTTTTT.

This chain uses TRBV9 with TRBJ2-3, with D hard to call. The CDR3 contains 12 residues. Trimming pared 1 base from V and 5 bases from J, leaving 5 bases between. CDR1 is SGDLS and CDR2 is YYNGEE in the germline V gene. This CDR3 reads CASSVRGDTQYF. The CDR3, as DNA: TGTGCCAGCAGCGTAAGAGGAGATACGCAGTATTTT.

The V call is TRBV7-6, the J call TRBJ2-5; 7 bases fit TRBD2. Germline lookup yields CDR1 SGHVS and CDR2 FNYEAQ. CDR3 length equals 15 residues. Germline trimming cut 3 bases from V and 1 base from J; bases unmatched to any gene: 5. In nucleotides, the CDR3 is TGTGCCAGCAGCTTTCGAGCGGGGAGCCAAGAGACCCAGTACTTC. Amino acid sequence: CASSFRAGSQETQYF.

This clone was counted between two and nine times. J is TRBJ2-3 and V is TRBV19, with D perhaps TRBD1 (6 bases). The CDR3 is 16 residues long. V lost 5 bases and J 1 base, leaving 16 bases between the germline ends. From germline, CDR1 is LNHDA and CDR2 SQIVND (reference sequence). In DNA form, the CDR3 reads TGTGCCAGTAGTCCAGGGGCCGCGGTGGGCACAGATACGCAGTATTTT. Translated: CASSPGAAVGTDTQYF.

The chain links TRBV6-5 to TRBJ1-6, with D hard to call. CDR1 MNHEY and CDR2 SVGAGI come from the germline V gene. The V end lost 0 bases, the J end lost 7 bases, and 10 bases lay between the germline ends. The CDR3 loop spans 15 amino acids. The DNA for the CDR3 is TGTGCCAGCAGTTACTCTCACCTCACAAATTCACCCCTCCACTTT. Protein sequence: CASSYSHLTNSPLHF.

CDR3 nucleotides: TGTGCCAGCAGCCCAGTAAGGGGTTACAATGAGCAGTTCTTC. It translates to CASSPVRGYNEQFF. V and J are TRBV7-9 and TRBJ2-1, with D perhaps TRBD1 (5 bases). Trimming stripped 5 bases from V and 4 bases from J, with 12 bases between. This CDR3 has 14 residues. Germline assignment: CDR1 SEHNR and CDR2 FQNEAQ (reference sequence).

This clone was seen only a few times. The chain employs TRBV5-6 and TRBJ1-4; TRBD1 is a possible D gene (6 bases). This CDR3 comprises 15 residues. Germline lookup yields CDR1 SGHDT and CDR2 YYEEEE. Trimming took 1 base from V and 7 from J, leaving 14 bases between them. CDR3 residues: CASSLRGGWVEKLFF. The CDR3 region has the DNA TGTGCCAGCAGCTTGAGAGGGGGATGGGTTGAAAAACTGTTTTTT.

V and J are TRBV2 and TRBJ2-7; TRBD2 is a possible D gene (6 bases). Germline CDR1 reads SNHLY; CDR2 reads FYNNEI. The CDR3 is 15 residues long. The V end lost 3 bases, the J end lost 1 base, and 13 bases lay between the germline ends. The CDR3 protein is CASSEGGAVSYEQYF. Here the CDR3 DNA reads TGTGCCAGCAGTGAGGGCGGGGCCGTTTCCTACGAGCAGTACTTC.

The CDR3 loop is CASSLGQGRGYTF. The CDR3 region has the DNA TGTGCCAGCAGTTTAGGGCAGGGGAGAGGCTACACCTTC. The chain carries TRBV12-3 or TRBV12-4 and TRBJ1-2; perhaps TRBD1 as D (6 bases). The CDR3 is 13 amino acids. The ends were cut back, 1 base at V and 8 bases at J, with 11 bases in the middle.

V usage is TRBV4-1 and J usage is TRBJ1-2; D may be TRBD1 (6 bases). Trimming removed 0 bases from V and 5 bases from J, with 13 bases in between. The CDR3 has 15 residues. CDR1 and CDR2 (germline): MGHRA, YSYEKL. For the CDR3, the DNA is TGCGCCAGCAGCCAAGAACACAGGGAAGGATATGGCTACACCTTC. Residues: CASSQEHREGYGYTF.

V and J are TRBV19 and TRBJ2-2, with TRBD2 as a possible D gene (6 bases). CDR3 length: 13 amino acids. CDR1 is LNHDA, CDR2 SQIVND, per germline (reference sequence). The V and J ends lost 2 bases and 6 bases respectively, with 7 bases between them. CDR3 in amino acids: CASSIRRAGELFF. The CDR3 region has the DNA TGTGCCAGTAGTATAAGGAGGGCCGGGGAGCTGTTTTTT.

This chain links TRBV6-5 with TRBJ1-5; D not certain. The CDR3 consists of 13 residues. Germline CDR1 is MNHEY and CDR2 is SVGAGI. V was shortened by 6 bases and J by 3 bases, with 9 bases between the two germline ends. The CDR3 loop is CASSSRDNQPQHF. In nucleotides, the CDR3 is TGTGCCAGCAGCTCCCGGGACAATCAGCCCCAGCATTTT.

The chain carries TRBV16 and TRBJ2-7; 9 positions agree with TRBD1. This CDR3 is 14 amino acids long. V dropped 4 bases and J dropped 6; count of bases not matched to a gene: 7. Germline V lookup: CDR1 KGHSY, CDR2 FQNENV. CDR3 nucleotide sequence: TGTGCCAGCAGCCCCGGGACAGGGTTGGGCGAGCAGTACTTC. It specifies CASSPGTGLGEQYF.

The rearrangement joins TRBV30 to TRBJ2-1; D is possibly TRBD2 (6 bases). V was trimmed by 7 bases and J by 15 bases, leaving 16 bases between them. The CDR3 contains 10 residues. Per the germline V gene, CDR1 is GTSNPN and CDR2 is SVGIG (reference sequence). DNA of the CDR3: TGTGCCTACTCGGGAGCCCTCCCGTTCTTC. Translating gives CAYSGALPFF. The full variable domain, completed using reference TRBV30 and TRBJ2-1, is SQTIHQWPATLVQPVGSPLSLECTVEGTSNPNLYWYRQAAGRGLQLLFYSVGIGQISSEVPQNLSASRPQDRQFILSSKKLLLSDSGFYLCAYSGALPFFGPGTRLTVL.

The chain joins TRBV27 to TRBJ2-2; D might be TRBD1 (5 bases). V dropped 2 bases and J dropped 3 bases, with 13 bases sitting between them. The CDR3 is made up of 16 amino acids. Germline lookup yields CDR1 MNHEY and CDR2 SMNVEV (reference sequence). The CDR3: CASSLRARVDTGELFF. The CDR3 DNA sequence: TGTGCCAGCAGTTTAAGGGCCAGGGTCGACACCGGGGAGCTGTTTTTT.

The V and J genes are TRBV4-1 and TRBJ2-1, with 7 bases aligning to TRBD2. Germline V gives CDR1 MGHRA, CDR2 YSYEKL. V was pared by 3 bases and J by 7 bases, with 9 bases of the junction left unmatched. The CDR3 runs to 15 residues. The CDR3 loop reads CASSHLGGVDNEQFF. In DNA, the CDR3 is TGCGCCAGCAGCCATCTGGGGGGGGTGGATAATGAGCAGTTCTTC.

The chain has TRBV23-1 and TRBJ1-5, with D possibly matching TRBD1 (6 bases). TRBV23-1 is recorded as an ORF, its role being uncertain. CDR3 length: 15 amino acids. V lost 4 bases, J lost 6 bases, and 16 bases lay in between. CDR3 sequence: CASSRTIDRTQPQHF. In nucleotides, the CDR3 is TGCGCCAGCAGTCGGACAATAGACAGGACTCAGCCCCAGCATTTT.